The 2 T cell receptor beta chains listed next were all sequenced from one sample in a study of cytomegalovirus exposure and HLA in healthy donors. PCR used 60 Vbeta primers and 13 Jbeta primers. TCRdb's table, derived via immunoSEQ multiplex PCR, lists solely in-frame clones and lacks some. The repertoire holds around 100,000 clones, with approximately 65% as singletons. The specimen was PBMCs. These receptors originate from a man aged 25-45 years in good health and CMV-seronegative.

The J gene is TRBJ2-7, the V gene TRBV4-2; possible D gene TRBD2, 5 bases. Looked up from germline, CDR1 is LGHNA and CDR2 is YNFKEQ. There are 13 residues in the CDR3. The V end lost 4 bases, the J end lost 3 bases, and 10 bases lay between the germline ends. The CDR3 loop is CASSPAGNYEQYF. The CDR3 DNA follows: TGTGCCAGCAGCCCGGCCGGGAACTACGAGCAGTACTTC.

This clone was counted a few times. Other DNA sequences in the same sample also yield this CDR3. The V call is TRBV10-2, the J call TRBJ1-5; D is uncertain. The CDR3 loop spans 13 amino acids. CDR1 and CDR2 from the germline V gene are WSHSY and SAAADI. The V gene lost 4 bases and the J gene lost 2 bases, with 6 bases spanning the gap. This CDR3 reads CASSGQGNQPQHF. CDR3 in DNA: TGCGCCAGCAGTGGGCAGGGCAATCAGCCCCAGCATTTT.